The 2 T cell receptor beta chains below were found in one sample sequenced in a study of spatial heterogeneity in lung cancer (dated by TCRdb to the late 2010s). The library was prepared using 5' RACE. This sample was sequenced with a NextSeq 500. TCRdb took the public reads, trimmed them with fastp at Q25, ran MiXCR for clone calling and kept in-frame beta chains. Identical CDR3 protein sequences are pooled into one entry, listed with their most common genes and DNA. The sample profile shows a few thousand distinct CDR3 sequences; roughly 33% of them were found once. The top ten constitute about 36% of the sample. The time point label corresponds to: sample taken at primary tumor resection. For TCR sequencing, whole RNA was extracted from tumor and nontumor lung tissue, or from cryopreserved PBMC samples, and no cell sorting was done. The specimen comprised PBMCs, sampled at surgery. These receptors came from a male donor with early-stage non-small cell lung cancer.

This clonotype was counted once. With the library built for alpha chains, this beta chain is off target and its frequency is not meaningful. The CDR3: CASTLQGAQETQYF. The CDR3 region has the DNA TGTGCCAGCACCTTACAGGGGGCGCAGGAGACCCAGTACTTC. V and J are TRBV6-6 and TRBJ2-5; 9 bases fit TRBD1. Germline assignment: CDR1 MNHNY and CDR2 SVGAGI (reference sequence). The junction had 8 bases not matched to a gene; V was cut back by 7 bases and J by 5 bases. The CDR3 totals 14 residues.

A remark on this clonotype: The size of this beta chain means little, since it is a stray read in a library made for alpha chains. Here the CDR3 reads CASSGQSGGAYEQYF. The CDR3 DNA sequence: TGTGCCAGTAGCGGGCAGTCCGGTGGGGCTTACGAGCAGTACTTC. This chain uses TRBV19 with TRBJ2-7, with a possible D match to TRBD1 (5 bases). Germline V CDR1 and CDR2: LNHDA, SQIVND (reference sequence). Trimming removed 6 bases at V and 4 bases at J, with 19 bases between. The CDR3 runs 15 residues.